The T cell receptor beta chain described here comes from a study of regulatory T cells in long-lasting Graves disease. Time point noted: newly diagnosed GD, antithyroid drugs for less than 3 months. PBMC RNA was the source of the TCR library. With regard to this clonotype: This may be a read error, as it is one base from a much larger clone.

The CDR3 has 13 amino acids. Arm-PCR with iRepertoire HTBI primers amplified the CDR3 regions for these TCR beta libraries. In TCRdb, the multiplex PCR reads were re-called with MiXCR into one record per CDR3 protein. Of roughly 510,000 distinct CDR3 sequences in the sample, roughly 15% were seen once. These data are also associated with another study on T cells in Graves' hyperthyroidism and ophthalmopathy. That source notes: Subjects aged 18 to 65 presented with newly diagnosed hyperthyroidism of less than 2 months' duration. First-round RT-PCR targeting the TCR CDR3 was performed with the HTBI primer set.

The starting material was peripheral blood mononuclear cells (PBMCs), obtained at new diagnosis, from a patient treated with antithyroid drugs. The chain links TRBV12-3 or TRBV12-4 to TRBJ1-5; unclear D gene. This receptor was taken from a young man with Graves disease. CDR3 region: CAGSFPPGQPQHF. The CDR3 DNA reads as TGTGCCGGCAGTTTCCCGCCGGGGCAGCCCCAGCATTTT.